A selection of T cell receptor beta chains follows, all from one sample in a study of blood T cell repertoires in COVID-19. Assay used: immunoSEQ multiplex PCR; TCRdb lists only in-frame clones, some missing. The data show some 700,000 clones, with over 80% seen just once and approximately 0.25% held by the top ten. The sample taken for sequencing was peripheral blood. The receptors were sampled from a woman in her late teens or twenties with acute or convalescent COVID-19. Both conserved end residues are part of each CDR3. The D gene is left open where the match is weak. For some rows the clone size is stated as once, few or many, or as a class when expanded; others skip it.

d_gene	abundance	v_gene	j_gene	CDR3nt	CDR3aa
TRBD1	NA	TRBV27	TRBJ1-1	TGTGCCAGCAGTTTAGTACAGGGGGCGGGTAACACTGAAGCTTTCTTT	CASSLVQGAGNTEAFF
NA	once	TRBV12-5	TRBJ1-4	TGTGCTAGTGGTTTGGTACTGTCAGGGGATAATGAAAAACTGTTTTTT	CASGLVLSGDNEKLFF
TRBD1	NA	TRBV15	TRBJ1-1	TGTGCCACCAGCAGACCGGGACAGGGGGAAGCTTTCTTT	CATSRPGQGEAFF
NA	NA	TRBV2	TRBJ2-7	TGTGCCAGCAGTTTACCCTCGGACAGCTTTTCCTACGAGCAGTACTTC	CASSLPSDSFSYEQYF
TRBD1	NA	TRBV7-9	TRBJ1-5	TGTGCCAGCAGCTTAGTAGGGACAGGATTCAATCAGCCCCAGCATTTT	CASSLVGTGFNQPQHF
NA	NA	TRBV2	TRBJ1-4	TGTGCCAGCCTGAGGCGTGCGTATTCGGGGGAAAAACTGTTTTTT	CASLRRAYSGEKLFF
NA	few	TRBV30	TRBJ2-7	TGTGCCTGGAGTTACCAGGGCTACGAGCAGTACTTC	CAWSYQGYEQYF
NA	NA	TRBV28	TRBJ1-4	TGTGCCAGCAGTTTACTAACGTCAAATGAAAAACTGTTTTTT	CASSLLTSNEKLFF
NA	NA	TRBV7-6	TRBJ2-7	TGTGCCAGCAGCTTCGGGACTGTGCCGGGACAGTCCTACGAGCAGTACTTC	CASSFGTVPGQSYEQYF
NA	few	TRBV6-1	TRBJ1-2	TGTGCCAGCAGTGAAGACAGGATAGGGTTGCGGAACTATGGCTACACCTTC	CASSEDRIGLRNYGYTF
TRBD1	NA	TRBV7-3	TRBJ2-1	TGTGCCAGCAGCCTCAGGGGGAATGAGCAGTTCTTC	CASSLRGNEQFF
TRBD2	NA	TRBV5-1	TRBJ2-4	TGCGCCAGCAGCTCCGGGACTAGCGGTCCCCTTCTAGCCAAAAACATTCAGTACTTC	CASSSGTSGPLLAKNIQYF
TRBD1	NA	TRBV9	TRBJ1-1	TGTGCCAGCAGCGTGGCCGGGACAGGGAGGACTGAAGCTTTCTTT	CASSVAGTGRTEAFF
NA	NA	TRBV29-1	TRBJ1-1	TGCAGCGTGGTCACCGGGACATTGAACACTGAAGCTTTCTTT	CSVVTGTLNTEAFF
NA	NA	TRBV24-1	TRBJ1-2	TGTGCCACTTCGGGACACCCCAACTATGGCTACACCTTC	CATSGHPNYGYTF
NA	NA	TRBV10-3	TRBJ1-1	TGTGCCATCAGTGGGCCCTCGAACACTGAAGCTTTCTTT	CAISGPSNTEAFF
NA	NA	TRBV6-5	TRBJ1-2	TGTGCCAGCAGTACCCGTCGCGGTAGTAACTATGGCTACACCTTC	CASSTRRGSNYGYTF
TRBD1	NA	TRBV28	TRBJ2-7	TGTGCCTCTTGGCGGGACAGGGGGGACGAGCAGTACTTC	CASWRDRGDEQYF
NA	NA	TRBV27	TRBJ1-4	TGTGCCAGCAGTTTTAACAGGGAAGAAAATGAAAAACTGTTTTTT	CASSFNREENEKLFF
NA	NA	TRBV30	TRBJ1-1	TGTGCCTGGGGGAGGGGTATTGGCACTGAAGCTTTCTTT	CAWGRGIGTEAFF
NA	NA	TRBV15	TRBJ1-5	TGTGCCACCAGCCACATAAATCAGCCCCAGCATTTT	CATSHINQPQHF
NA	NA	TRBV9	TRBJ1-4	TGTGCCAGCAGCGTAGGGAAAGGGGCAACTAATGAAAAACTGTTTTTT	CASSVGKGATNEKLFF
NA	NA	TRBV13	TRBJ2-5	TGTGCCAGCAGCTTAGGCCGCCTTAGTGTGGAGACCCAGTACTTC	CASSLGRLSVETQYF
TRBD1	few	TRBV4-1	TRBJ1-2	TGCGCCAGCAGCCAACGGATAGTTGACAGGGGGTTCTATGGCTACACCTTC	CASSQRIVDRGFYGYTF
TRBD1	NA	TRBV9	TRBJ1-4	TGTGCCAGCAGCGGGGCGGGACAGCCTAATGAAAAACTGTTTTTT	CASSGAGQPNEKLFF
TRBD1	NA	TRBV27	TRBJ1-1	TGTGCCAGCAGGCTACGACAGGGGACTGGGAACACTGAAGCTTTCTTT	CASRLRQGTGNTEAFF
NA	NA	TRBV3-1/TRBV3-2	TRBJ2-3	TGTGCCAGCAGCCCGGATGGGGGGGCCTTCACAGATACGCAGTATTTT	CASSPDGGAFTDTQYF
TRBD1	NA	TRBV4-1	TRBJ1-2	TGCGCCAGCAGCCCGGGACAGGGGGACTATGGCTACACCTTC	CASSPGQGDYGYTF
TRBD1	once	TRBV11-2	TRBJ2-3	TGTGCCAGCAGCTCAAACAGGGGGCCCGATACGCAGTATTTT	CASSSNRGPDTQYF
TRBD2	NA	TRBV27	TRBJ2-7	TGTGCCAGCAGTTTATACGGGGGGACCACCTACGAGCAGTACTTC	CASSLYGGTTYEQYF
TRBD1	NA	TRBV30	TRBJ1-2	TGTGCCTGGAGCCCAGGGGGGCGCTACTATGGCTACACCTTC	CAWSPGGRYYGYTF
NA	NA	TRBV24-1	TRBJ1-5	TGTGCCACCAGTGCTCCCGACCGCAGGGATCAGCCCCAGCATTTT	CATSAPDRRDQPQHF
NA	NA	TRBV5-1	TRBJ2-7	TGCGCCAGCAGCTTGGGACCCCTAGGACAGTTCGACCGGGGCGAGCAGTACTTC	CASSLGPLGQFDRGEQYF
TRBD1	few	TRBV29-1	TRBJ1-1	TGCAGCGCCCAAGGGGGAACAGGGGCTGAAGCTTTCTTT	CSAQGGTGAEAFF
TRBD1	NA	TRBV28	TRBJ1-1	TGTGCCAGCAGTTCACACGACAGGGAGGTTACTGAAGCTTTCTTT	CASSSHDREVTEAFF
NA	NA	TRBV3-1/TRBV3-2	TRBJ1-2	TGTGCCAGCAGTCCGACCTGGGTTAGTGTGGAGGGCTACACCTTC	CASSPTWVSVEGYTF
TRBD1	NA	TRBV6-2/TRBV6-3	TRBJ1-1	TGTGCCAGCAGTTACCCTACGGACAGGCACACTGAAGCTTTCTTT	CASSYPTDRHTEAFF
NA	few	TRBV7-9	TRBJ1-5	TGTGCCAGCAGCGCCCTGACAGTGACTCAGCCCCAGCATTTT	CASSALTVTQPQHF
NA	NA	TRBV29-1	TRBJ1-2	TGCAGCGTTGTAGGGTGGCGGGACTCGGCTAACTATGGCTACACCTTC	CSVVGWRDSANYGYTF
NA	NA	TRBV28	TRBJ1-4	TGTGCCAGCAGTGCCATCAGCGGCGCAACTAATGAAAAACTGTTTTTT	CASSAISGATNEKLFF
TRBD2	NA	TRBV30	TRBJ2-1	TGTGCCTGGACGACGGGGGGGCTGGGTGAGCAGTTCTTC	CAWTTGGLGEQFF
NA	NA	TRBV5-1	TRBJ2-1	TGCGCCAGCAGCTTTGACAGGCCAACCTACAATGAGCAGTTCTTC	CASSFDRPTYNEQFF
TRBD1	NA	TRBV28	TRBJ1-6	TGTGCCAGCGCCCAGGGGGTTGGTTCACCCCTCCACTTT	CASAQGVGSPLHF
NA	NA	TRBV30	TRBJ1-2	TGTGCCTGGAGTGTAACCGGGTATGGCTACACCTTC	CAWSVTGYGYTF
NA	NA	TRBV30	TRBJ1-4	TGTGCCTGGGGGGCGACTAATGAAAAACTGTTTTTT	CAWGATNEKLFF